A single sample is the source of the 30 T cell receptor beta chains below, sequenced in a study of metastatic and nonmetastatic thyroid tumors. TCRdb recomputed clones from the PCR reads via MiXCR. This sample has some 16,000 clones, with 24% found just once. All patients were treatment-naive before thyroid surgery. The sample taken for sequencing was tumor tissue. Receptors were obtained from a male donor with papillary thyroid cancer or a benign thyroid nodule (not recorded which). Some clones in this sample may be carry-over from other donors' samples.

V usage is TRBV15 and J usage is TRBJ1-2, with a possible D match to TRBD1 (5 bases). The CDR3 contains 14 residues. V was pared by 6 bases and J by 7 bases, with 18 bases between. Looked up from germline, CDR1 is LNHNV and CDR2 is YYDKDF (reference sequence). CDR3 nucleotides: TGTGCCACCAGTCCCCCGAGGCGACAGAGTGGCTACACCTTC. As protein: CATSPPRRQSGYTF.

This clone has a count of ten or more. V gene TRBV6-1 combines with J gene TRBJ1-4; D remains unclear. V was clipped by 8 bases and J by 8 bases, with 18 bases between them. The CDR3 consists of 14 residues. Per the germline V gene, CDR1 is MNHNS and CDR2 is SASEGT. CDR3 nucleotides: TGTGCCAGCCGACCCTCGCTGGGCGGGGAAAAACTGTTTTTT. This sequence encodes CASRPSLGGEKLFF.

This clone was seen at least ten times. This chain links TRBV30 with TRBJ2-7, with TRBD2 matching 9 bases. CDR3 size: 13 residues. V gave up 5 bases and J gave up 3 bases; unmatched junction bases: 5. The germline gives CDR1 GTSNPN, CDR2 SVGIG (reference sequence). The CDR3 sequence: CAWVAGAGYEQYF. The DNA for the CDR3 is TGTGCCTGGGTAGCGGGAGCTGGCTACGAGCAGTACTTC.

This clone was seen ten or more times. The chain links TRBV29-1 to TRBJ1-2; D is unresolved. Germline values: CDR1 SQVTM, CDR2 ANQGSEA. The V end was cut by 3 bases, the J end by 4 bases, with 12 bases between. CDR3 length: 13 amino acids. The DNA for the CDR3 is TGCAGCGTTGAGTCTGGGCGGGGCTATGGCTACACCTTC. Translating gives CSVESGRGYGYTF.

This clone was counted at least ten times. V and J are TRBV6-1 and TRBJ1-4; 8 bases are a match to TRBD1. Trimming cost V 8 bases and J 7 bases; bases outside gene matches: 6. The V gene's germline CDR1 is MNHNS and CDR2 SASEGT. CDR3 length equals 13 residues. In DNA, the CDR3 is TGTGCCAGCCACGGACAGGGAGGTGAAAAACTGTTTTTT. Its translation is CASHGQGGEKLFF.

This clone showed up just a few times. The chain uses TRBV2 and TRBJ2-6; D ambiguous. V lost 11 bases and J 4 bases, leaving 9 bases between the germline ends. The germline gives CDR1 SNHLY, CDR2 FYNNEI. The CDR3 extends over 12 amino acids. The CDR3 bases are TGTGCCGTAAATCGGGGGGCCAACGTCCTGACTTTC. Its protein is CAVNRGANVLTF.

The CDR3 nucleotides read TGTGCCAGCAGTTTAGGTGCTAGCGGAATCACAGATACGCAGTATTTT. It is translated as CASSLGASGITDTQYF. The chain links TRBV12-3 or TRBV12-4 to TRBJ2-3; 7 bases align to TRBD2. V shed 1 base, J shed 2 bases, and the junction held 6 bases outside the gene matches. The CDR3 totals 16 residues.

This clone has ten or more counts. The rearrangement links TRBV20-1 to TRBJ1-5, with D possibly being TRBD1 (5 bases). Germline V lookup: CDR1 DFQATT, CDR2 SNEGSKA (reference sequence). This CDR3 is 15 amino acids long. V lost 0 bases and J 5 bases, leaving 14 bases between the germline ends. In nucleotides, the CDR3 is TGCAGTGCTAGAGATCAACAGGTATGGCATCAGCCCCAGCATTTT. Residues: CSARDQQVWHQPQHF.

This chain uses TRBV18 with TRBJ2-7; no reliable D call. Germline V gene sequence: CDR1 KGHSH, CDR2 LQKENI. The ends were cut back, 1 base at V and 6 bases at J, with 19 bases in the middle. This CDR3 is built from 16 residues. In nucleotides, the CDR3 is TGTGCCAGCTCACCACTAGGGCGGATTAACCCCTGCGAGCAGTACTTC. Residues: CASSPLGRINPCEQYF. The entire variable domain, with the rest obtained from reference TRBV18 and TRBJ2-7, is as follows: NAGVMQNPRHLVRRRGQEARLRCSPMKGHSHVYWYRQLPEEGLKFMVYLQKENIIDESGMPKERFSAEFPKEGPSILRIQQVVRGDSAAYFCASSPLGRINPCEQYFGPGTRLTVT.

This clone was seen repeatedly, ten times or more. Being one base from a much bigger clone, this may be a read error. In DNA form, the CDR3 reads TGTGCCAGCAGTTACTGGCAGGGTGAAGCTTCCTTT. The encoded protein is CASSYWQGEASF. The chain recombines TRBV6-2 or TRBV6-3 with TRBJ1-1, with a tentative D call TRBD1 (5 bases). This CDR3 is 12 amino acids long. Germline V gene data show CDR1 as MNHEY and CDR2 as SVGEGT.

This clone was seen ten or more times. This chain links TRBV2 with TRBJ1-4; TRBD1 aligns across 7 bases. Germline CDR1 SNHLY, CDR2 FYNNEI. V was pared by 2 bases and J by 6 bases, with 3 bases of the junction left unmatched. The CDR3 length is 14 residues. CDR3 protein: CASSEWDRDEKLFF. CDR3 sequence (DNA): TGTGCCAGCAGTGAATGGGACAGAGATGAAAAACTGTTTTTT.

CDR3 DNA: TGTGCCAGCAGCCAAGATCCCGGTGGTGGGACTGAAGCTTTCTTT. This codes for CASSQDPGGGTEAFF. V usage is TRBV3-1 and J usage is TRBJ1-1, with no clear D. The CDR3 has 15 residues. Per the germline V gene, CDR1 is LGHDT and CDR2 is YNNKEL (reference sequence). V gave up 0 bases and J gave up 5 bases, with 13 bases separating them. The whole variable domain, remainder taken from reference TRBV3-1 and TRBJ1-1, is DTAVSQTPKYLVTQMGNDKSIKCEQNLGHDTMYWYKQDSKKFLKIMFSYNNKELIINETVPNRFSPKSPDKAHLNLHINSLELGDSAVYFCASSQDPGGGTEAFFGQGTRLTVV.

The CDR3 reads CASSIAGAVFQPQHF. The CDR3 DNA is TGTGCCAGCAGTATCGCAGGGGCGGTTTTTCAGCCCCAGCATTTT. This chain links TRBV2 with TRBJ1-5, with a weak D call TRBD1 (6 bases). The CDR3 totals 15 residues. Trimming left V 5 bases short and J 6 bases short, with 17 bases between. Per germline, CDR1 SNHLY and CDR2 FYNNEI.

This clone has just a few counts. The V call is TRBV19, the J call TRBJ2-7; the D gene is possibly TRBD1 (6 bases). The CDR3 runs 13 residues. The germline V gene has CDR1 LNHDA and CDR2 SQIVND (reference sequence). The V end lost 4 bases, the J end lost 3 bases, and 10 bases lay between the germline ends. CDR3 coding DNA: TGTGCCAGTAGTAGCGGACAGCTCTACGAGCAGTACTTC. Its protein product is CASSSGQLYEQYF. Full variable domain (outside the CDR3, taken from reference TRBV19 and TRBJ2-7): DGGITQSPKYLFRKEGQNVTLSCEQNLNHDAMYWYRQDPGQGLRLIYYSQIVNDFQKGDIAEGYSVSREKKESFPLTVTSAQKNPTAFYLCASSSGQLYEQYFGPGTRLTVT.

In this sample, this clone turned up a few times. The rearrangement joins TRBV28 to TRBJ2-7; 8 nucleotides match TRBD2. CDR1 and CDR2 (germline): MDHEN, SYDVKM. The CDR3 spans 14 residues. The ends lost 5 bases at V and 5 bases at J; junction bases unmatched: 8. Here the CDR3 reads CASSGPGGPNEQYF. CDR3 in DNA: TGTGCCAGCAGTGGCCCGGGAGGGCCGAACGAGCAGTACTTC.

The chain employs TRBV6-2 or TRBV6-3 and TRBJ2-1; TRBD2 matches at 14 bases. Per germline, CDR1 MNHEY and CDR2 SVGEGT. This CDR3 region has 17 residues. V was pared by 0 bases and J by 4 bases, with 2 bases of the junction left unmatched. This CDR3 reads CASSYSGLAGVYNEQFF. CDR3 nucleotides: TGTGCCAGCAGTTACTCGGGACTAGCGGGAGTTTACAATGAGCAGTTCTTC.

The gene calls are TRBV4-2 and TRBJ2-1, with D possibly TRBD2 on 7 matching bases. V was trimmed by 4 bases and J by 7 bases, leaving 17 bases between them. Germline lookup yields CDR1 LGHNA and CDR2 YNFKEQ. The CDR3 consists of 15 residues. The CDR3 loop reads CASSLRGGAGNEQFF. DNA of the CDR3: TGTGCCAGCAGCCTTAGGGGGGGAGCGGGGAATGAGCAGTTCTTC.

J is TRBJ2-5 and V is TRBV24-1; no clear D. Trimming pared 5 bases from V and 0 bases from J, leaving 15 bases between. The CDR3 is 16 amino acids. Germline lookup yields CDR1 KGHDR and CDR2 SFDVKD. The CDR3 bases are TGTGCCACCAGTGCGGTCCCAGTCTTGTACCAAGAGACCCAGTACTTC. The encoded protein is CATSAVPVLYQETQYF.

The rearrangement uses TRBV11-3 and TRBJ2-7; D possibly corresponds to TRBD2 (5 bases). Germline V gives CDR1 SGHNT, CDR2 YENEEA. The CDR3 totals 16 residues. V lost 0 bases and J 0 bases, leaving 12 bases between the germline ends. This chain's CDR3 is CASSLDRRVSSYEQYF. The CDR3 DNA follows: TGTGCCAGCAGCTTAGATAGGCGGGTTAGCTCCTACGAGCAGTACTTC. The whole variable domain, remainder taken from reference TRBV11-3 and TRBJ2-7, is EAGVVQSPRYKIIEKKQPVAFWCNPISGHNTLYWYLQNLGQGPELLIRYENEEAVDDSQLPKDRFSAERLKGVDSTLKIQPAELGDSAVYLCASSLDRRVSSYEQYFGPGTRLTVT.

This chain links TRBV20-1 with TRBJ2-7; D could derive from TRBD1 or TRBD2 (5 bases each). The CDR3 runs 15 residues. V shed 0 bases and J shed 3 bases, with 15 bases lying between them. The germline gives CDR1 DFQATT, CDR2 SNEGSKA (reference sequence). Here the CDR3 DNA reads TGCAGTGCTAGAGATAGGCAGGGACCTCTCTACGAGCAGTACTTC. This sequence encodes CSARDRQGPLYEQYF.

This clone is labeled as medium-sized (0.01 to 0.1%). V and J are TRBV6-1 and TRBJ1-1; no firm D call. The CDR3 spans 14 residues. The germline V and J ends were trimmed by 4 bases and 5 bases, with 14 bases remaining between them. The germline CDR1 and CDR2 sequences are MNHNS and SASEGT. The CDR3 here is CASSGALLGTEAFF. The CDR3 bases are TGTGCCAGCAGTGGTGCCCTTTTGGGAACTGAAGCTTTCTTT.

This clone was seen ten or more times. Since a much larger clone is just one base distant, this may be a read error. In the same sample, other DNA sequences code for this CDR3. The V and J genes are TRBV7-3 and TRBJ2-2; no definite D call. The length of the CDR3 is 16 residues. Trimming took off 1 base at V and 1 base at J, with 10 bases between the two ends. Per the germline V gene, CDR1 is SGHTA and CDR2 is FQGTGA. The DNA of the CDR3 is TGTGCCAGCAGCTTAAGGTCGGCGCTGAACACCGGGGAGCTGTTTTTT. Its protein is CASSLRSALNTGELFF.

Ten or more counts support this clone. In nucleotides, the CDR3 is TGTGCCAGCTCACTTTTGGGGGAGCAGGGGAATGGCTACACCTTC. Translating it yields CASSLLGEQGNGYTF. The chain joins TRBV18 to TRBJ1-2; perhaps TRBD1 as D (6 bases). Germline V gene data show CDR1 as KGHSH and CDR2 as LQKENI. This CDR3 has 15 residues. Trimming pared 4 bases from V and 6 bases from J, leaving 18 bases between.

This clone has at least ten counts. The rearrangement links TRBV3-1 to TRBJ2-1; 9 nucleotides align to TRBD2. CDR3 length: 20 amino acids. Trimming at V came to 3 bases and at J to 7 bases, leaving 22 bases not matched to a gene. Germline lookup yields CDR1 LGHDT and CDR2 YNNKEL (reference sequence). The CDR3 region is CASSHLGGLAGPYARNEQFF. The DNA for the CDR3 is TGTGCCAGCAGCCACCTGGGTGGGCTAGCGGGACCTTATGCGAGGAATGAGCAGTTCTTC.

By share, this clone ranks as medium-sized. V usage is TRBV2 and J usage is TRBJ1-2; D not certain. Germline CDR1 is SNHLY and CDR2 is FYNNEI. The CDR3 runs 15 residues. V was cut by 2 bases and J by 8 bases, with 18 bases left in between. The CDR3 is CASSELLMDGGGYTF. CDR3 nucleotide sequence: TGTGCCAGCAGTGAACTTCTAATGGACGGAGGGGGCTACACCTTC.

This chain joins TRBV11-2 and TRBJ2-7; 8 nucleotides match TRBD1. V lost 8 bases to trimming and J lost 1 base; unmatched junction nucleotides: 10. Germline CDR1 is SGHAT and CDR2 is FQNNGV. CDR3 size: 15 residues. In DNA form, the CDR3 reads TGTGCCAGCGGCCAGACAGGGGAGGTTTCCTACGAGCAGTACTTC. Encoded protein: CASGQTGEVSYEQYF.

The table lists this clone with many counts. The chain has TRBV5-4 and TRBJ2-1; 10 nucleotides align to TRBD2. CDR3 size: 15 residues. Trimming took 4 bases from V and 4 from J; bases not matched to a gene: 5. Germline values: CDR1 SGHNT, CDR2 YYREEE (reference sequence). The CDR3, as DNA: TGTGCCAGCAGCCCAATAGCGGGAGGATACAATGAGCAGTTCTTC. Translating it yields CASSPIAGGYNEQFF.

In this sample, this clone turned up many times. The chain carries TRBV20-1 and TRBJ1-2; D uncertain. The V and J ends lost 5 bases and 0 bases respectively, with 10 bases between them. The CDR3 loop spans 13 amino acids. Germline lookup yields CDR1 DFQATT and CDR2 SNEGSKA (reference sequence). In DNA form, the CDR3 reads TGCAGTGCTCCATTGACCCCTAACTATGGCTACACCTTC. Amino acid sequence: CSAPLTPNYGYTF.

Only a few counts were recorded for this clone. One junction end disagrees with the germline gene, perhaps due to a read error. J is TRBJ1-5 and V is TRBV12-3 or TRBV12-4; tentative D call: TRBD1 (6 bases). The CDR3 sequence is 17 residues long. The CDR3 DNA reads TGTGCCAGCAGTTGGATGACAGGCGCAACCCGCAATCATCCCCAGCATTTT. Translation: CASSWMTGATRNHPQHF.

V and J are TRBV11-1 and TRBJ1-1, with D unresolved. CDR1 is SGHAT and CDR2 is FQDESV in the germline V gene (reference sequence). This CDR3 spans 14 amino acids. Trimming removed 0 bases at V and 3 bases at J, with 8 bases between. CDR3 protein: CASSLAGGYTEAFF. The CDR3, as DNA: TGTGCCAGCAGCTTAGCCGGCGGTTACACTGAAGCTTTCTTT.